The 10 T cell receptor beta chains presented below share a single source sample, sequenced in a study of T cell repertoires in cytomegalovirus infection. Which antigens these TCRs recognize remains unknown. TCRdb used MiXCR to reprocess the reads, holding one entry per CDR3 protein. The sample lists approximately 590,000 distinct CDR3 sequences, roughly 43% occurring once. The starting material was cultured PBMCs, obtained from culture after CMV antigen stimulation. The receptors here all came from a human donor in good health (CMV status not recorded). Some clones in this sample may be carry-over from other donors' samples.

J is TRBJ2-1 and V is TRBV5-1; 9 bases are a match to TRBD2. Germline V lookup: CDR1 SGHRS, CDR2 YFSETQ. The CDR3 spans 16 residues. V shed 0 bases and J 3 bases; nucleotides not matched to a gene: 4. Here the CDR3 reads CASSLATSGYYNEQFF. The DNA for the CDR3 is TGCGCCAGCAGCTTGGCTACTAGCGGGTACTACAATGAGCAGTTCTTC. Looking up the rest from reference TRBV5-1 and TRBJ2-1 gives the full variable domain: KAGVTQTPRYLIKTRGQQVTLSCSPISGHRSVSWYQQTPGQGLQFLFEYFSETQRNKGNFPGRFSGRQFSNSRSEMNVSTLELGDSALYLCASSLATSGYYNEQFFGPGTRLTVL.

The chain recombines TRBV9 with TRBJ2-7; 8 bases match TRBD1. V lost 1 base to trimming and J lost 1 base; unmatched junction nucleotides: 4. Germline V gives CDR1 SGDLS, CDR2 YYNGEE. This CDR3 has 15 residues. The CDR3 region has the DNA TGTGCCAGCAGCGTACAGGGGGCCTTTTCCTACGAGCAGTACTTC. It is translated as CASSVQGAFSYEQYF.

The rearrangement joins TRBV19 to TRBJ1-1, with 9 nucleotides matching TRBD1. CDR3 length equals 13 residues. Germline V CDR1 and CDR2: LNHDA, SQIVND (reference sequence). The V and J ends lost 7 bases and 8 bases, in that order; junction bases with no gene match: 8. The CDR3 sequence: CASKVQGALEAFF. CDR3 DNA sequence: TGTGCCAGTAAGGTACAGGGGGCTTTAGAAGCTTTCTTT.

The genes are TRBV14 and TRBJ2-3, with 7 bases that match TRBD2. The germline V gene encodes CDR1 SGHDN and CDR2 FVKESK. This CDR3 has 15 amino acids. Germline trimming cut 7 bases from V and 3 bases from J; bases unmatched to any gene: 10. CDR3 in amino acids: CASNPDGGSTDTQYF. CDR3 bases: TGTGCCAGCAACCCAGACGGGGGGTCGACAGATACGCAGTATTTT.

The chain carries TRBV12-3 or TRBV12-4 and TRBJ1-1, with a possible D match to TRBD1 (6 bases). This CDR3 contains 13 residues. With 4 bases removed from V and 5 bases from J, the gap between germline ends came to 11 bases. CDR3 sequence reads: CASSWGARTEAFF. The CDR3 DNA sequence: TGTGCCAGCAGTTGGGGGGCGCGGACTGAAGCTTTCTTT.

This clonotype was seen more than once but under ten times. The chain joins TRBV7-2 to TRBJ2-2; TRBD2 matches at 9 bases. Germline CDR1 and CDR2: SGHTA and FQGNSA. V shed 3 bases, J shed 6 bases, and the junction held 5 bases outside the gene matches. CDR3 length: 15 amino acids. CDR3 DNA: TGTGCCAGCAGCTTTCGAGCGGGAGGCGCCGGGGAGCTGTTTTTT. It encodes CASSFRAGGAGELFF.

The chain joins TRBV7-6 to TRBJ2-2; tentative D call: TRBD1 (5 bases). Per germline, CDR1 SGHVS and CDR2 FNYEAQ. This CDR3 has 17 residues. V lost 5 bases and J lost 4, with 20 bases in between. CDR3 coding DNA: TGTGCCAGCAGCATGCCATGGGGCGGTTCTAGCACCGGGGAGCTGTTTTTT. This sequence encodes CASSMPWGGSSTGELFF.

This clonotype came up many times. The V call is TRBV27, the J call TRBJ1-2; D is ambiguous. The CDR3 runs to 13 residues. Deletions cut 6 bases from V and 2 bases from J, with 10 bases between. In germline, CDR1 is MNHEY, CDR2 SMNVEV (reference sequence). The CDR3 loop reads CASSLGRNYGYTF. CDR3 in DNA: TGTGCCAGCAGCTTAGGACGGAACTATGGCTACACCTTC.

This clonotype was observed a handful of times. The rearrangement joins TRBV24-1 to TRBJ1-2; possibly TRBD1 for D (5 bases). Per the germline V gene, CDR1 is KGHDR and CDR2 is SFDVKD. Trimming removed 2 bases from V and 10 bases from J, with 16 bases in between. CDR3 length: 14 residues. The DNA for the CDR3 is TGTGCCACCAGTGATTCCGGGACCAGAGAGGACTACACCTTC. As protein: CATSDSGTREDYTF.

This clonotype showed up just a few times. V usage is TRBV12-3 or TRBV12-4 and J usage is TRBJ2-5; D remains unclear. The CDR3 length is 12 residues. Between the trimmed V and J ends, which lost 6 bases and 5 bases, there was a span of 10 bases. The CDR3 protein is CASSETAETQYF. CDR3 nucleotides: TGTGCCAGCAGCGAAACAGCGGAGACCCAGTACTTC.